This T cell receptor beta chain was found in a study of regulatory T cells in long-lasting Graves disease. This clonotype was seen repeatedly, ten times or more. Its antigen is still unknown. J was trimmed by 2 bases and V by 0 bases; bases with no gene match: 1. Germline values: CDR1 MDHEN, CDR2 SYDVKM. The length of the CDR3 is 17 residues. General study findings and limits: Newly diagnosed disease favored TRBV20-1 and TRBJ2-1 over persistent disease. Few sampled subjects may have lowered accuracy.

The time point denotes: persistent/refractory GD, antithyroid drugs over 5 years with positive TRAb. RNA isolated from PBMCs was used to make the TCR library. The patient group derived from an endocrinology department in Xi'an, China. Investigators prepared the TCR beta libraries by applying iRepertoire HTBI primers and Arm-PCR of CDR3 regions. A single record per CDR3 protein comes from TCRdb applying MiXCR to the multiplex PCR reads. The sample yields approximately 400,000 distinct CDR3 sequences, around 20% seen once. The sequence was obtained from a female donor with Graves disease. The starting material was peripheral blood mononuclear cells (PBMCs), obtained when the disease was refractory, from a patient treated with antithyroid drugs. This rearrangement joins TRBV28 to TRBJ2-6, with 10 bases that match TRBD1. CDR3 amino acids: CASSLWTGGAGANVLTF. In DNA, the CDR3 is TGTGCCAGCAGTTTATGGACAGGGGGCGCTGGGGCCAACGTCCTGACTTTC.